Listed below are T cell receptor beta chains from one sample, sequenced in a study of T-cell memory formation after mild COVID-19. Each CDR3 protein is one row after TCRdb ran MiXCR on the 5' RACE reads. The data show tens of thousands of distinct CDR3 sequences, with more than 8% seen just once and roughly 1.2% held by the top ten. Sequenced material: PBMCs or a T cell subset sorted from them (not recorded which). These receptors all stem from a young man who had mild COVID-19 (a few samples of this study predate the infection). Cell type and time point are not known. CDR3s include the opening cysteine and the closing phenylalanine or tryptophan. The order of the fields is V gene, clone size, D gene, J gene, CDR3 protein, CDR3 DNA. The D gene is left open where the match is weak. Clone size is stated in some rows and not others, as once, few, many or a class when expanded.

V gene: TRBV27; clone size: .; D gene: .; J gene: TRBJ2-5; CDR3 protein: CASSSQSGSRGTQYF; CDR3 DNA: TGTGCCAGCAGTTCTCAGTCCGGGTCCCGCGGGACCCAGTACTTC
V gene: TRBV11-1; clone size: many; D gene: .; J gene: TRBJ2-1; CDR3 protein: CASSLEGGGYRLSSYNEQFF; CDR3 DNA: TGTGCCAGCAGCTTAGAAGGGGGGGGTTACCGTTTGAGCTCCTACAATGAGCAGTTCTTC
V gene: TRBV7-6; clone size: few; D gene: TRBD1; J gene: TRBJ1-4; CDR3 protein: CASSLGRGRGEKLFF; CDR3 DNA: TGTGCCAGCAGCTTAGGGAGGGGGCGCGGGGAAAAACTGTTTTTT
V gene: TRBV4-2; clone size: few; D gene: .; J gene: TRBJ2-7; CDR3 protein: CASSQEPSSYEQYF; CDR3 DNA: TGTGCCAGCAGCCAAGAACCGAGCTCCTACGAGCAGTACTTC
V gene: TRBV19; clone size: .; D gene: .; J gene: TRBJ2-1; CDR3 protein: CASSIGREQFF; CDR3 DNA: TGTGCCAGTAGTATAGGCCGGGAGCAGTTCTTC
V gene: TRBV29-1; clone size: many; D gene: .; J gene: TRBJ2-5; CDR3 protein: CSGTEETQYF; CDR3 DNA: TGCAGCGGGACAGAAGAGACCCAGTACTTC
V gene: TRBV5-1; clone size: few; D gene: TRBD2; J gene: TRBJ2-1; CDR3 protein: CASTSSSGGFNEQFF; CDR3 DNA: TGCGCCAGCACATCATCTAGCGGGGGCTTTAATGAGCAGTTCTTC
V gene: TRBV5-6; clone size: .; D gene: TRBD2; J gene: TRBJ2-3; CDR3 protein: CASSHGGGTSDTQYF; CDR3 DNA: TGTGCCAGCAGCCACGGCGGGGGGACATCAGATACGCAGTATTTT
V gene: TRBV6-5; clone size: few; D gene: TRBD2; J gene: TRBJ2-3; CDR3 protein: CASSLRSGGGDTQYF; CDR3 DNA: TGTGCCAGCAGTCTCCGTTCGGGGGGGGGCGATACGCAGTATTTT
V gene: TRBV5-5; clone size: .; D gene: .; J gene: TRBJ1-1; CDR3 protein: CASSLSRRREAFF; CDR3 DNA: TGTGCCAGCAGCTTGAGCCGGCGTCGAGAAGCTTTCTTT
V gene: TRBV4-3; clone size: .; D gene: TRBD2; J gene: TRBJ2-2; CDR3 protein: CASSQGGLAGGPGTGELFF; CDR3 DNA: TGCGCCAGCAGCCAAGGTGGTCTAGCGGGGGGGCCGGGCACCGGGGAGCTGTTTTTT
V gene: TRBV7-3; clone size: .; D gene: .; J gene: TRBJ2-5; CDR3 protein: CASSLTGKLGTQYF; CDR3 DNA: TGTGCCAGCAGCTTAACGGGGAAGTTGGGGACCCAGTACTTC
V gene: TRBV5-1; clone size: .; D gene: .; J gene: TRBJ2-5; CDR3 protein: CASSLYLRAEETQYF; CDR3 DNA: TGCGCCAGCAGCTTGTATCTCCGAGCCGAGGAGACCCAGTACTTC
V gene: TRBV6-2/TRBV6-3; clone size: .; D gene: .; J gene: TRBJ2-6; CDR3 protein: CASIPGGSGANVLTF; CDR3 DNA: TGTGCCAGCATCCCCGGGGGCTCTGGGGCCAACGTCCTGACTTTC
V gene: TRBV4-3; clone size: many; D gene: .; J gene: TRBJ2-3; CDR3 protein: CASSPSWGNTDTQYF; CDR3 DNA: TGCGCCAGCAGCCCGTCTTGGGGAAACACAGATACGCAGTATTTT
V gene: TRBV5-1; clone size: many; D gene: .; J gene: TRBJ2-3; CDR3 protein: CASSAGLASTDTQYF; CDR3 DNA: TGCGCCAGCAGCGCAGGACTGGCTTCCACAGATACGCAGTATTTT
V gene: TRBV12-3/TRBV12-4; clone size: many; D gene: .; J gene: TRBJ2-5; CDR3 protein: CASSLLLGGTQYF; CDR3 DNA: TGTGCCAGCAGTTTACTTTTGGGGGGGACCCAGTACTTC
V gene: TRBV7-2; clone size: .; D gene: .; J gene: TRBJ2-5; CDR3 protein: CASSSRGDGETQYF; CDR3 DNA: TGTGCCAGCAGCTCGAGGGGGGACGGAGAGACCCAGTACTTC
V gene: TRBV27; clone size: .; D gene: .; J gene: TRBJ2-5; CDR3 protein: CASRKATSITETQYF; CDR3 DNA: TGTGCCAGCAGGAAGGCCACTAGCATCACAGAGACCCAGTACTTC
V gene: TRBV5-1; clone size: .; D gene: TRBD2; J gene: TRBJ2-1; CDR3 protein: CASSLGLAGFYNEQFF; CDR3 DNA: TGCGCCAGCAGCTTGGGACTAGCGGGGTTCTACAATGAGCAGTTCTTC
V gene: TRBV4-3; clone size: many; D gene: .; J gene: TRBJ2-1; CDR3 protein: CASSQGVDFDIHNEQFF; CDR3 DNA: TGCGCCAGCAGCCAAGGGGTAGACTTCGATATACACAATGAGCAGTTCTTC
V gene: TRBV7-7; clone size: .; D gene: .; J gene: TRBJ2-1; CDR3 protein: CASSLDDYNEQFF; CDR3 DNA: TGTGCCAGCAGCTTGGACGACTACAATGAGCAGTTCTTC
V gene: TRBV7-2; clone size: .; D gene: TRBD1; J gene: TRBJ1-1; CDR3 protein: CASSLRQGTTEAFF; CDR3 DNA: TGTGCCAGCAGCTTAAGACAGGGGACCACTGAAGCTTTCTTT
V gene: TRBV23-1; clone size: .; D gene: .; J gene: TRBJ1-5; CDR3 protein: CASSPRSDKCNQPQHF; CDR3 DNA: TGCGCCAGCAGCCCAAGGTCTGACAAATGCAATCAGCCCCAGCATTTT
V gene: TRBV5-1; clone size: many; D gene: TRBD2; J gene: TRBJ2-2; CDR3 protein: CASSPTPGGAIGELFF; CDR3 DNA: TGCGCCAGCAGCCCCACCCCCGGGGGGGCCATCGGGGAGCTGTTTTTT